This note documents a single T cell receptor beta chain sequence. What it recognizes is unknown. The sample comes from a study of T cells in Graves' hyperthyroidism and ophthalmopathy. Overall study findings and caveats: Clonotypes that were expanded in thyroid above 0.001 mostly appeared in blood too. Ophthalmopathy was identified by the model a median roughly 6.5 months ahead of onset. From stable hyperthyroidism, ophthalmopathy was set apart by a 13 V-J model.

Per germline, CDR1 SEHNR and CDR2 FQNEAQ (reference sequence). The ends lost 5 bases at V and 3 bases at J; junction bases unmatched: 12. The CDR3 consists of 16 residues. The source material, RNA transcripts, was used to amplify TCR beta CDR3 regions. First-round RT-PCR targeting the TCR CDR3 was performed with the HTBI primer set. TCRdb ran MiXCR on the multiplex PCR reads and lists one entry per CDR3 protein. The table lists approximately 610,000 distinct CDR3 sequences, roughly 14% of them singletons. Criteria for exclusion of patients were uncontrolled infection, other autoimmune disease, pregnancy or lactation.

The receptor was derived from a middle-aged woman with Graves' ophthalmopathy. The chain links TRBV7-9 to TRBJ2-5, with TRBD2 matching 7 bases. Input material: blood. In DNA form, the CDR3 reads TGTGCCAGCAGCCCAGATCGGGGGGAAGCGGAAGAGACCCAGTACTTC. This codes for CASSPDRGEAEETQYF. Combining the CDR3 with reference TRBV7-9 and TRBJ2-5 gives the whole variable domain DTGVSQNPRHKITKRGQNVTFRCDPISEHNRLYWYRQTLGQGPEFLTYFQNEAQLEKSRLLSDRFSAERPKGSFSTLEIQRTEQGDSAMYLCASSPDRGEAEETQYFGPGTRLLVL.